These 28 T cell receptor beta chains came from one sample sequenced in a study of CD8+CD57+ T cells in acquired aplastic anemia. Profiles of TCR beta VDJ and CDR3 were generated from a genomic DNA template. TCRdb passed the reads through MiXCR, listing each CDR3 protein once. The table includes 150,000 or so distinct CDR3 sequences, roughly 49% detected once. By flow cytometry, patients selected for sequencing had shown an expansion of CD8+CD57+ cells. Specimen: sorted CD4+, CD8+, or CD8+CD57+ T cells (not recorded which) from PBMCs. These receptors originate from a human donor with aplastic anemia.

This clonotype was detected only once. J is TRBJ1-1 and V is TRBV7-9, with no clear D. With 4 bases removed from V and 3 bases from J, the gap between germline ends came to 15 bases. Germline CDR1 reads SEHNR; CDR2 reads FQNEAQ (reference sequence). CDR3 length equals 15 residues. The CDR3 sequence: CASSSSWEMDTEAFF. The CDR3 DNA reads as TGTGCCAGCAGCTCTTCCTGGGAGATGGACACTGAAGCTTTCTTT.

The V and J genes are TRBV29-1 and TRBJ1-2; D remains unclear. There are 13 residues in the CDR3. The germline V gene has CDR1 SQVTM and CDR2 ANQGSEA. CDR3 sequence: CATSALENYGYTF. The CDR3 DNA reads TGCGCGACCAGTGCACTCGAAAACTATGGCTACACCTTC.

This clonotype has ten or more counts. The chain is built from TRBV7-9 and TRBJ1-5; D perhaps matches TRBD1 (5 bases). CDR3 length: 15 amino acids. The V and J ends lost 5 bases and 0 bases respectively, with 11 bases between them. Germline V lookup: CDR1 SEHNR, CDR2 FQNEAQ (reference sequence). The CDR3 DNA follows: TGTGCCAGCAGCGGCGACAGTTATAGCAATCAGCCCCAGCATTTT. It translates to CASSGDSYSNQPQHF.

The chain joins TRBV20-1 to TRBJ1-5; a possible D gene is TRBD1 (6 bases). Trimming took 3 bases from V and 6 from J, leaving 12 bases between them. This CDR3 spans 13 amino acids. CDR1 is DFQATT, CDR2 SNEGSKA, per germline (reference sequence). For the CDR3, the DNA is TGCAGTGCTAGGAAACAGGGAAGTCAGCCCCAGCATTTT. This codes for CSARKQGSQPQHF.

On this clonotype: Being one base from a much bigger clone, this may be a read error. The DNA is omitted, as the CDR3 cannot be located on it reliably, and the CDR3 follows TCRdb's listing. The chain's CDR3 is CASSVGQGASYEQCF. The chain joins TRBV9 to TRBJ2-7; the D call of TRBD1 is as the table states it, not checked on the DNA. CDR1 and CDR2 from the germline V gene are SGDLS and YYNGEE. The CDR3 is 15 amino acids long, termini counted.

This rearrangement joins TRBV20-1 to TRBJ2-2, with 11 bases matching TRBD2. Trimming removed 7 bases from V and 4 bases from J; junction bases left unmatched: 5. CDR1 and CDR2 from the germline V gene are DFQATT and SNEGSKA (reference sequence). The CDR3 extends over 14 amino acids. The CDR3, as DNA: TGCAGTGTAACCGGACTAGCGGGCACCGGGGAGCTGTTTTTT. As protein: CSVTGLAGTGELFF.

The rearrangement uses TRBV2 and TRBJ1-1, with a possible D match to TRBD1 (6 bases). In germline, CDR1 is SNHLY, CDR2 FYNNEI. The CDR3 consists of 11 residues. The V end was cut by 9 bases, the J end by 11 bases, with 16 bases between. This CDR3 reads CASLDRLGAFF. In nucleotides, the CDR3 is TGTGCCAGTCTAGACAGGTTGGGGGCTTTCTTT.

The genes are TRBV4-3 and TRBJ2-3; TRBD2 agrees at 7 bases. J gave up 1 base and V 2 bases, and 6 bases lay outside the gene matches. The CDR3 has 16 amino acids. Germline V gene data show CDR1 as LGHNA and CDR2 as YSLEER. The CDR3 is CASSQPSAGGTDTQYF. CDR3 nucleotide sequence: TGCGCCAGCAGCCAACCCTCGGCGGGGGGCACAGATACGCAGTATTTT.

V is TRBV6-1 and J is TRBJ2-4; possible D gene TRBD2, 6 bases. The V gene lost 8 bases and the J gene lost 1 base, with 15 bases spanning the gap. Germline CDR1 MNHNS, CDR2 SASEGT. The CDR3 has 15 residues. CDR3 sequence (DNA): TGTGCCAGCCGACGCGGGGCTGGGGCCAAAAACATTCAGTACTTC. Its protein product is CASRRGAGAKNIQYF.

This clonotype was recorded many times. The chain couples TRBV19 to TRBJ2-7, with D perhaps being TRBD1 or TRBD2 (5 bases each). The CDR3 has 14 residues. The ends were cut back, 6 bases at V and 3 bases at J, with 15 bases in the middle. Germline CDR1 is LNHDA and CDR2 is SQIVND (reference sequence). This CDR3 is CASSQNRDGYEQYF. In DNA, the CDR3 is TGTGCCAGTAGCCAAAACCGGGACGGCTACGAGCAGTACTTC.

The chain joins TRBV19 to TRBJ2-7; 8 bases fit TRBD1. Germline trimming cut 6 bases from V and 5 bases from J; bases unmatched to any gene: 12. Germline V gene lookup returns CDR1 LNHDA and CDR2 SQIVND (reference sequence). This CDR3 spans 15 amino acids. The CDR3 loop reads CASSLAWTGKNEQYF. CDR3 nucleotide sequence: TGTGCCAGTAGCCTCGCCTGGACAGGGAAAAACGAGCAGTACTTC.

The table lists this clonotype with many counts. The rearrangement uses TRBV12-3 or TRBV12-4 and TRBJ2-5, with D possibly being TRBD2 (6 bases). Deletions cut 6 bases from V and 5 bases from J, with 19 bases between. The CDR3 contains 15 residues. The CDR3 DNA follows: TGTGCCAGCAGCTGGGGTGGAGGCGGGGAGGAGACCCAGTACTTC. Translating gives CASSWGGGGEETQYF.

CDR3 region: CASSEGLAGTYEQYF. In DNA form, the CDR3 reads TGTGCCAGCAGTGAAGGCCTAGCGGGGACCTACGAGCAGTACTTC. The chain has TRBV2 and TRBJ2-7; 9 nucleotides align to TRBD2. The CDR3 is 15 residues long. Unmatched junction bases numbered 3, after V lost 1 base and J lost 2 bases. From germline, CDR1 is SNHLY and CDR2 FYNNEI.

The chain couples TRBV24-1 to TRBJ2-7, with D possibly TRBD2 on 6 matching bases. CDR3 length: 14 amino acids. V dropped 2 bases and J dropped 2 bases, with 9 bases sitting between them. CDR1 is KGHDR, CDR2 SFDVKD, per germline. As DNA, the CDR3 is TGTGCCACCAGTGATTCCGGGAGCACCTACGAGCAGTACTTC. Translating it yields CATSDSGSTYEQYF.

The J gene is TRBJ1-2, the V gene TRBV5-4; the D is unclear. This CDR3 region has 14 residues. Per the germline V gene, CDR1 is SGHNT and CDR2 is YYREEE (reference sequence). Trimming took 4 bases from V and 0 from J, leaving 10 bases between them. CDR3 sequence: CASSIGIPNYGYTF. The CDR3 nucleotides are TGTGCCAGCAGCATCGGGATTCCTAACTATGGCTACACCTTC.

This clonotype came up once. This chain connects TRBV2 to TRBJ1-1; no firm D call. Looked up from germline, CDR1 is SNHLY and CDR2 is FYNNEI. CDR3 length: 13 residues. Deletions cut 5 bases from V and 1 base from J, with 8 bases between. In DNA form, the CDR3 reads TGTGCCAGCAGTACACAGACGAACACTGAAGCTTTCTTT. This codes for CASSTQTNTEAFF.

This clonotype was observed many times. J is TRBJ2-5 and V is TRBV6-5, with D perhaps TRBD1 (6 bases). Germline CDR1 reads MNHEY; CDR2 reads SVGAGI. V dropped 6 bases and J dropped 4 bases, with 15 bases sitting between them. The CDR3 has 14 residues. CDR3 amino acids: CASRQGRGRETQYF. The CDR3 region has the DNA TGTGCCAGCAGACAGGGTAGGGGCCGAGAGACCCAGTACTTC.

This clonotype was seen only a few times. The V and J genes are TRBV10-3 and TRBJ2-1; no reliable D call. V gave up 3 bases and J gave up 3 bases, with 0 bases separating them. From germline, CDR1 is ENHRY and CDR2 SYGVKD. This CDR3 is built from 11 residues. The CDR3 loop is CAISDYNEQFF. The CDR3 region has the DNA TGTGCCATCAGTGACTACAATGAGCAGTTCTTC.

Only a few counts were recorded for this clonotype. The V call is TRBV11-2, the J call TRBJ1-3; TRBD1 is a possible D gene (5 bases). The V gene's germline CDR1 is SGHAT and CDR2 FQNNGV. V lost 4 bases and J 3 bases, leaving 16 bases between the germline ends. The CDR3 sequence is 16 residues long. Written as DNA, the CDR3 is TGTGCCAGCAGCTGGGGGATGCCAGGAGGTGGAAACACCATATATTTT. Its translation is CASSWGMPGGGNTIYF.

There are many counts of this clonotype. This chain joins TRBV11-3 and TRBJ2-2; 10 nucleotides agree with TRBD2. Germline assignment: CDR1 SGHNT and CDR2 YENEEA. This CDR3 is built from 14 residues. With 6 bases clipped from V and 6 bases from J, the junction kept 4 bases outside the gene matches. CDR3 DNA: TGTGCCAGCAGTGAGCGGGGGGGCCCCGGGGAGCTGTTTTTT. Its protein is CASSERGGPGELFF.

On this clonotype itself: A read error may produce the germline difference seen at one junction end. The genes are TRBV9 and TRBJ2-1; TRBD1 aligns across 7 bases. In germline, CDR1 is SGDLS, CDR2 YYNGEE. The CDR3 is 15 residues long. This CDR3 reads CASSSKTGNYNEQFF. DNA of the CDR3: TGCGCCAGCAGCTCAAAGACAGGGAATTACAATGAGCAGTTCTTC.

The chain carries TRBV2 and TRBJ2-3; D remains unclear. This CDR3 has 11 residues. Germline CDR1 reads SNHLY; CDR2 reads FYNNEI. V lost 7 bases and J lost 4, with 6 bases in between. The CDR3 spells CASTTSDTQYF. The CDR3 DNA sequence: TGTGCCAGCACAACGTCAGATACGCAGTATTTT. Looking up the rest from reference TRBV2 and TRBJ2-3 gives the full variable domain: EPEVTQTPSHQVTQMGQEVILRCVPISNHLYFYWYRQILGQKVEFLVSFYNNEISEKSEIFDDQFSVERPDGSNFTLKIRSTKLEDSAMYFCASTTSDTQYFGPGTRLTVL.

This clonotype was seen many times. The CDR3 here is CASSLRGLREQYF. DNA for the CDR3: TGTGCCAGCAGTTTAAGGGGGCTGAGGGAGCAGTACTTC. The V gene is TRBV27, the J gene TRBJ2-7; 7 nucleotides line up with TRBD1. Trimming took 2 bases from V and 7 from J; bases not matched to a gene: 5. Germline assignment: CDR1 MNHEY and CDR2 SMNVEV (reference sequence). This CDR3 spans 13 amino acids.

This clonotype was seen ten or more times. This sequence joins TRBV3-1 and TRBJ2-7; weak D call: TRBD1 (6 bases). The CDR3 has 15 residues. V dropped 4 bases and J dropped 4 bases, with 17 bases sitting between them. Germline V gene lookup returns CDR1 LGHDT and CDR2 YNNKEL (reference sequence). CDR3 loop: CASSPSLGGGYEQYF. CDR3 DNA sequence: TGTGCCAGCAGCCCGTCCCTTGGGGGCGGGTACGAGCAGTACTTC.

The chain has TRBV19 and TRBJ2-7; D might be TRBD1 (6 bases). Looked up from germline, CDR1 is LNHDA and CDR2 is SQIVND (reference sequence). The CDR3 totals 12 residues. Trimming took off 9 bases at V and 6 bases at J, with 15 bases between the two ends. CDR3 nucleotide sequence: TGTGCCAGGGACAGTCCGCTCCGCGAGCAGTACTTC. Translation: CARDSPLREQYF.

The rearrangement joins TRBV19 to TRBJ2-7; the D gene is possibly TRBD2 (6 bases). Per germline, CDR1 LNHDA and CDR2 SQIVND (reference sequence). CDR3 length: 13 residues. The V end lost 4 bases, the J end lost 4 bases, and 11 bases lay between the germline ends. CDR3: CASSRGLSYEQYF. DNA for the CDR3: TGTGCCAGTAGTAGGGGACTTTCTTACGAGCAGTACTTC.

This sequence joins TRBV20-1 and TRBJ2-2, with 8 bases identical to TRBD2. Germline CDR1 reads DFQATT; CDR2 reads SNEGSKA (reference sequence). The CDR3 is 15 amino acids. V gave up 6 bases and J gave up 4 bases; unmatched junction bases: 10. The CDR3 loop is CSARTSGQTTGELFF. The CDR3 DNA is TGCAGTGCACGTACTAGCGGACAGACCACCGGGGAGCTGTTTTTT.

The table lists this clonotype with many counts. The CDR3 DNA follows: TGCGCCAGCAGCTTGCGGGCAGAGGACACTGAAGCTTTCTTT. This gives the protein CASSLRAEDTEAFF. This chain joins TRBV5-1 and TRBJ1-1; D uncertain. From germline, CDR1 is SGHRS and CDR2 YFSETQ. The V and J ends lost 1 base and 3 bases respectively, with 10 bases between them. The CDR3 spans 14 residues.